Listed below are T cell receptor beta chains from one sample, sequenced in a study of blood T cell repertoires in COVID-19. Only in-frame clones appear in the TCRdb table, and some are missing; sequencing was by immunoSEQ multiplex PCR. The table has under 400,000 clones, almost 90% seen once. The sequenced material came from peripheral blood. The receptors here all came from a man between 18 and 35 years old with active or convalescent COVID-19. CDR3s include the opening cysteine and the closing phenylalanine or tryptophan. A D gene is named only where the DNA matches it firmly. Size values are once, few and many counts, or a class for expanded clones, and some rows have none.

D: -; J: TRBJ1-1; size: few; V: TRBV6-5; DNA: TGTGCCAGCAGTACCAGACAGGACGGCACTGAAGCTTTCTTT; CDR3: CASSTRQDGTEAFF
D: -; J: TRBJ2-5; size: -; V: TRBV5-1; DNA: TGCGCCAGCAGCTTGGCCAGGGTGATACAGGGCGAGACCCAGTACTTC; CDR3: CASSLARVIQGETQYF
D: TRBD1; J: TRBJ1-2; size: -; V: TRBV7-2; DNA: TGTGCCAGCAGCTTCCAGGACAGGGGTGACTACACCTTC; CDR3: CASSFQDRGDYTF
D: TRBD1; J: TRBJ2-7; size: few; V: TRBV10-3; DNA: TGTGCCATCAGTGAGCCGGGACAGGTGATAGACGAGCAGTACTTC; CDR3: CAISEPGQVIDEQYF
D: TRBD2; J: TRBJ2-5; size: -; V: TRBV5-1; DNA: TGCGCCAGCAGCTTGGAACTAGCGGAGACCCAGTACTTC; CDR3: CASSLELAETQYF
D: TRBD1; J: TRBJ1-3; size: -; V: TRBV4-1; DNA: TGCGCCAGCAGCCCTCCTGGGACAGGAGGAAACACCATATATTTT; CDR3: CASSPPGTGGNTIYF
D: TRBD1; J: TRBJ1-2; size: -; V: TRBV19; DNA: TGTGCCAGTATGCCGGGACAGGGCTATGGCTACACCTTC; CDR3: CASMPGQGYGYTF
D: TRBD1; J: TRBJ1-2; size: -; V: TRBV19; DNA: TGTGCCAGTAGTATCACCGGACAGGGAGAGGGCTATGGCTACACCTTC; CDR3: CASSITGQGEGYGYTF
D: TRBD2; J: TRBJ2-3; size: -; V: TRBV19; DNA: TGTGCCAGTACCGCCGGCCTGAATTTTTATAGCGGGGAAACAGATACGCAGTATTTT; CDR3: CASTAGLNFYSGETDTQYF
D: TRBD1; J: TRBJ1-3; size: once; V: TRBV5-5; DNA: TGTGCCAGCAGCCAGGGGGGACAGGGTGGCAACACCATATATTTT; CDR3: CASSQGGQGGNTIYF
D: -; J: TRBJ2-7; size: -; V: TRBV28; DNA: TGTGCCAGCAGTTTAGGAGGGGGCCAAGCCTTCTACGAGCAGTACTTC; CDR3: CASSLGGGQAFYEQYF
D: -; J: TRBJ2-5; size: once; V: TRBV7-2; DNA: TGTGCCAGCACTAGATCCCGCCAAGAGACCCAGTACTTC; CDR3: CASTRSRQETQYF
D: -; J: TRBJ2-5; size: -; V: TRBV19; DNA: TGTGCCAGCGAGAGGGGAGGAGGGGAGACCCAGTACTTC; CDR3: CASERGGGETQYF
D: -; J: TRBJ2-7; size: -; V: TRBV4-1; DNA: TGCGCCAGCAGCCTTCAAGGGGGGGTCTCCTACGAGCAGTACTTC; CDR3: CASSLQGGVSYEQYF
D: TRBD2; J: TRBJ2-1; size: -; V: TRBV28; DNA: TGTGCCAGCAGTTCCCCTTCAGCGGGAGTCAGCAATGAGCAGTTCTTC; CDR3: CASSSPSAGVSNEQFF
D: TRBD1; J: TRBJ1-3; size: -; V: TRBV19; DNA: TGTGCCAGTAGTATCCCGGGACAGGGCAACTCTGGAAACACCATATATTTT; CDR3: CASSIPGQGNSGNTIYF
D: TRBD2; J: TRBJ2-7; size: once; V: TRBV7-3; DNA: TGTGCCAGCAGCTTAACGCGACTAGCGGGAGAACGTTACGAGCAGTACTTC; CDR3: CASSLTRLAGERYEQYF
D: -; J: TRBJ2-1; size: -; V: TRBV30; DNA: TGTGCCTGGAGGGCCAAGGGGTTGGCGGGAAAAGGTCACAATGAGCAGTTCTTC; CDR3: CAWRAKGLAGKGHNEQFF
D: -; J: TRBJ1-2; size: once; V: TRBV7-9; DNA: TGTGCCAGCAGCCCAGGAGGTGGAAACTATGGCTACACCTTC; CDR3: CASSPGGGNYGYTF
D: -; J: TRBJ2-7; size: -; V: TRBV18; DNA: TGTGCCAGCTCACCACAGGAGACCTACGAGCAGTACTTC; CDR3: CASSPQETYEQYF
D: -; J: TRBJ1-2; size: -; V: TRBV29-1; DNA: TGCAGCGTTGGCTCCCCTGGCCACACCTTC; CDR3: CSVGSPGHTF
D: -; J: TRBJ1-1; size: -; V: TRBV29-1; DNA: TGCAGCGTTGATGGGGGGGGCACTGAAGCTTTCTTT; CDR3: CSVDGGGTEAFF
D: -; J: TRBJ2-5; size: -; V: TRBV6-5; DNA: TGTGCCAGCAGTTTTTTCATTGGGGGGGAGACCCAGTACTTC; CDR3: CASSFFIGGETQYF
D: TRBD1; J: TRBJ2-3; size: -; V: TRBV5-8; DNA: TGTGCCAGCAGCTTGACCGGGACAGGAGCTGTCGCGAATACGCAGTATTTT; CDR3: CASSLTGTGAVANTQYF
D: -; J: TRBJ1-1; size: few; V: TRBV27; DNA: TGTGCCAGCAGTTTAATGGGGGCGGGCACTGAAGCTTTCTTT; CDR3: CASSLMGAGTEAFF
D: -; J: TRBJ1-2; size: -; V: TRBV5-1; DNA: TGCGCCAGCAGCCACCTGGGAGGAGATGGCTACACCTTC; CDR3: CASSHLGGDGYTF
D: TRBD1; J: TRBJ2-7; size: -; V: TRBV18; DNA: TGTGCCAGCTCACCACAACGGACAGGGGTAAGGTACGAGCAGTACTTC; CDR3: CASSPQRTGVRYEQYF
D: -; J: TRBJ2-5; size: -; V: TRBV7-3; DNA: TGTGCCAGCAGCTTAACGGTGGGACAACGAGAGACCCAGTACTTC; CDR3: CASSLTVGQRETQYF
D: -; J: TRBJ1-6; size: -; V: TRBV6-6; DNA: TGTGCCAGCAGTTACTCGGACAGTTCACCCCTCCACTTT; CDR3: CASSYSDSSPLHF
D: TRBD1; J: TRBJ1-5; size: -; V: TRBV6-6; DNA: TGTGCCAGCAGTTTAGACAGGGGGATTAGCAATCAGCCCCAGCATTTT; CDR3: CASSLDRGISNQPQHF
D: -; J: TRBJ1-1; size: -; V: TRBV29-1; DNA: TGCAGCGTGAGGGACTGGGACCGAAGGAACACTGAAGCTTTCTTT; CDR3: CSVRDWDRRNTEAFF
D: TRBD1; J: TRBJ1-5; size: -; V: TRBV27; DNA: TGTGCCAGCAGTTTTCGACAGGGGAATCAGCCCCAGCATTTT; CDR3: CASSFRQGNQPQHF
D: TRBD2; J: TRBJ2-1; size: -; V: TRBV29-1; DNA: TGCAGCGTTGGGCCTAGACTAGCGGGGGGCAATGAGCAGTTCTTC; CDR3: CSVGPRLAGGNEQFF
D: -; J: TRBJ1-6; size: -; V: TRBV5-6; DNA: TGTGCCAGCAGCTTTTCTCAGAATAATTCACCCCTCCACTTT; CDR3: CASSFSQNNSPLHF
D: TRBD2; J: TRBJ2-1; size: -; V: TRBV7-9; DNA: TGTGCCAGCAGGCCACTAGCGGGGAAGGACAATGAGCAGTTCTTC; CDR3: CASRPLAGKDNEQFF
D: -; J: TRBJ1-6; size: once; V: TRBV28; DNA: TGTGCCAGCAGTGGAGGAGGGGCAGGGAACGATTCACCCCTCCACTTT; CDR3: CASSGGGAGNDSPLHF
D: TRBD2; J: TRBJ2-1; size: -; V: TRBV9; DNA: TGTGCCAGCAGCCTCGGGAGGTTGAATGAGCAGTTCTTC; CDR3: CASSLGRLNEQFF
D: -; J: TRBJ2-3; size: once; V: TRBV6-6; DNA: TGTGCCAGCAGTTACCTAGGTGCTAGCCCAGATACGCAGTATTTT; CDR3: CASSYLGASPDTQYF
D: TRBD1; J: TRBJ1-4; size: -; V: TRBV3-1/TRBV3-2; DNA: TGTGCCAGCAGCCAGCGACAGGGCGGAGAAAAACTGTTTTTT; CDR3: CASSQRQGGEKLFF
D: -; J: TRBJ1-5; size: -; V: TRBV2; DNA: TGTGCCAGCACGGGAGCGGGGGCTGGCAATCAGCCCCAGCATTTT; CDR3: CASTGAGAGNQPQHF
D: -; J: TRBJ2-7; size: -; V: TRBV11-2; DNA: TGTGCCAGCAGCTTAGGACGGAGAAGCAGCTCCTACGAGCAGTACTTC; CDR3: CASSLGRRSSSYEQYF
D: -; J: TRBJ1-2; size: -; V: TRBV18; DNA: TGTGCCAGCTCACCTCTCGACAGCTACTATGGCTACACCTTC; CDR3: CASSPLDSYYGYTF
D: TRBD1; J: TRBJ2-1; size: -; V: TRBV9; DNA: TGTGCCAGCAGCGCTGCCGGGACAGGGAACAATGAGCAGTTCTTC; CDR3: CASSAAGTGNNEQFF
D: TRBD1; J: TRBJ1-1; size: -; V: TRBV29-1; DNA: TGCAGCGGGACAGGGGCTGTGGCCACTGAAGCTTTCTTT; CDR3: CSGTGAVATEAFF
D: -; J: TRBJ2-1; size: -; V: TRBV7-9; DNA: TGTGCCAGCAGCCGCCGATGGGGGGATTTGAATGAGCAGTTCTTC; CDR3: CASSRRWGDLNEQFF
D: TRBD1; J: TRBJ1-5; size: -; V: TRBV19; DNA: TGTGCCAGTAGTATCGAGACAGGGAGCAATCAGCCCCAGCATTTT; CDR3: CASSIETGSNQPQHF
D: -; J: TRBJ2-3; size: -; V: TRBV6-6; DNA: TGTGCCAGCGGGCAGGGGGGAGATACGCAGTATTTT; CDR3: CASGQGGDTQYF
D: -; J: TRBJ1-3; size: -; V: TRBV24-1; DNA: TGTGCCACCAGTGACTCACCGGGAAACTCTGGAAACACCATATATTTT; CDR3: CATSDSPGNSGNTIYF
D: TRBD1; J: TRBJ2-1; size: -; V: TRBV7-2; DNA: TGTGCCAGCAGCTTAGTCAAGGGGGCGTATGAGCAGTTCTTC; CDR3: CASSLVKGAYEQFF
D: -; J: TRBJ2-3; size: once; V: TRBV19; DNA: TGTGCCAGTAGCTCCTTCACAGATACGCAGTATTTT; CDR3: CASSSFTDTQYF
D: -; J: TRBJ1-2; size: once; V: TRBV4-2; DNA: TGTGCCAGCAGCCAAAGGGAAGGGGACTATGGCTACACCTTC; CDR3: CASSQREGDYGYTF
D: TRBD2; J: TRBJ2-7; size: -; V: TRBV7-9; DNA: TGTGCCAGCAGCTTAAGGACTAGCGGGGGGTACGAGCAGTACTTC; CDR3: CASSLRTSGGYEQYF